This T cell receptor beta chain stems from a study of CD8+ T cells in alopecia areata. Treatment described: oral pan-JAK inhibitor, 5-10 mg twice daily. Germline CDR1 and CDR2: MNHEY and SMNVEV (reference sequence). Trimming took 8 bases from V and 2 from J, leaving 19 bases between them. The CDR3 is 15 residues long. The authors extracted RNA and reverse transcribed it into cDNA as the sequencing template. Measured with immunoSEQ multiplex PCR; TCRdb has only the in-frame clones, and not every one. The sample shows under 250,000 clones, roughly 66% of them seen only once. The clonotype originates from a human donor with alopecia areata. J is TRBJ2-7 and V is TRBV27, with D uncertain. The sequences come from CD4+ T cells sorted from blood, collected at approximately week 42, from a patient treated with tofacitinib. This CDR3 is CASFGSAPKPYEQYF. CDR3 sequence (DNA): TGTGCCAGCTTTGGAAGCGCACCGAAACCCTACGAGCAGTACTTC.